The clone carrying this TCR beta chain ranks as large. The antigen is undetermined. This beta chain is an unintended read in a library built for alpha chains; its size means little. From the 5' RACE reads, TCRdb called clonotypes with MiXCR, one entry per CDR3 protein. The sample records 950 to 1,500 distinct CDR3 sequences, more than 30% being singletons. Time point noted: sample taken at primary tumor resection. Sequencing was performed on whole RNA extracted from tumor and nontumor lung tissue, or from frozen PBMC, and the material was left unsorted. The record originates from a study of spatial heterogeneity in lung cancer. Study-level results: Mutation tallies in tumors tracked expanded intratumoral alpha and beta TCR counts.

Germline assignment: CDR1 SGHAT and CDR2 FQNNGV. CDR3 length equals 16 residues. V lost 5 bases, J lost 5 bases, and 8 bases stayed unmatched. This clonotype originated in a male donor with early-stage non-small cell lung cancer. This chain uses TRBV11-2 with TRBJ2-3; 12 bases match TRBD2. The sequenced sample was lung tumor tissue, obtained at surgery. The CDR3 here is CASSHWTSGAVDTQYF. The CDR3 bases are TGTGCCAGCAGCCATTGGACTAGCGGGGCTGTAGATACGCAGTATTTT.